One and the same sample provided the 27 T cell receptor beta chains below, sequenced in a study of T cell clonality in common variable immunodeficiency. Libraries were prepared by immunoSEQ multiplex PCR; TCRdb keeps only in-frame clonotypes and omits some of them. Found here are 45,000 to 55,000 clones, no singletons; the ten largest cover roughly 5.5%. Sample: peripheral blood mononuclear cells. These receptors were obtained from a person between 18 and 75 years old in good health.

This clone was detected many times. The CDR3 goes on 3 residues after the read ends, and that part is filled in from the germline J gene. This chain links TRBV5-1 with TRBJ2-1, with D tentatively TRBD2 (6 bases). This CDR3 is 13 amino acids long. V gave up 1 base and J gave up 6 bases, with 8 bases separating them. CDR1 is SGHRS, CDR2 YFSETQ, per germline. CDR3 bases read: TGCGCCAGCAGCTTGACTAGCCTCAATGAG. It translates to CASSLTSLNE. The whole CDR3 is CASSLTSLNEQFF.

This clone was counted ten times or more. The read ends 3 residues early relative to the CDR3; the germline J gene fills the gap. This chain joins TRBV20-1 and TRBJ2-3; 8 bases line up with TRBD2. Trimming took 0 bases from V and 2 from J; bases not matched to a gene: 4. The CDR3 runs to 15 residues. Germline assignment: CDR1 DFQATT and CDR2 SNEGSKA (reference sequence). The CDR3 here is CSARDSGKSTDTQYF. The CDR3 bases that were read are TGCAGTGCTAGAGATAGCGGGAAATCCACAGATACG.

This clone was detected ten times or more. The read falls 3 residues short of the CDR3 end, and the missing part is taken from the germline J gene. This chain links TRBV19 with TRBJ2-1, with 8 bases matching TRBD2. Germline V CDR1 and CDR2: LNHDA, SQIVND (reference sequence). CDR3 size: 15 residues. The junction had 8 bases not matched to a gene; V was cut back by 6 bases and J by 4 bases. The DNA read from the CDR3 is TGTGCCAGTAGACCGACTAGCGTAAATTACAATGAG. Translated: CASRPTSVNYNE. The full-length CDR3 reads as CASRPTSVNYNEQFF.

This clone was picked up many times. The DNA read from the CDR3 is TGTGCCAGTAGCAGGGCTAGCGGGCTATACAATGAG. It codes for CASSRASGLYNE. The whole CDR3 reads CASSRASGLYNEQFF. The V call is TRBV19, the J call TRBJ2-1, with 8 positions matching TRBD2. The read terminates 3 residues ahead of where the CDR3 ends, so the germline J gene completes it. The length of the CDR3 is 15 residues. Losses at the gene ends were 6 bases for V and 4 bases for J; bases not matched to a gene: 8. Germline values: CDR1 LNHDA, CDR2 SQIVND (reference sequence). The full variable domain, in which reference TRBV19 and TRBJ2-1 provide the parts outside the CDR3, is DGGITQSPKYLFRKEGQNVTLSCEQNLNHDAMYWYRQDPGQGLRLIYYSQIVNDFQKGDIAEGYSVSREKKESFPLTVTSAQKNPTAFYLCASSRASGLYNEQFFGPGTRLTVL.

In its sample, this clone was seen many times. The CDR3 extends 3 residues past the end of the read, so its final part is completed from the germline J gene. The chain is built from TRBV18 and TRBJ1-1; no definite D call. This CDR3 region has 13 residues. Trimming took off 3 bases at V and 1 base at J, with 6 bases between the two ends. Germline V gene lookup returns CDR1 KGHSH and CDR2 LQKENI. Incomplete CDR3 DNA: TGTGCCAGCTCACCCCCGGGGAACACTGAA. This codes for CASSPPGNTE. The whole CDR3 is CASSPPGNTEAFF.

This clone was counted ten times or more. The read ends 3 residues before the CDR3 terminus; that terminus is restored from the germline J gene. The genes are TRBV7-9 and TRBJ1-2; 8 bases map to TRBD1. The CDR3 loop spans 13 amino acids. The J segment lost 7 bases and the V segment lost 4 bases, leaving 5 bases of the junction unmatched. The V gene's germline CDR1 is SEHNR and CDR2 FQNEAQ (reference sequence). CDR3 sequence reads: CASSYQGASGYTF. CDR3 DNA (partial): TGTGCCAGCAGCTACCAGGGGGCGAGTGGC. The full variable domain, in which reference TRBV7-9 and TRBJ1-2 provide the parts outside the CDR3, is DTGVSQNPRHKITKRGQNVTFRCDPISEHNRLYWYRQTLGQGPEFLTYFQNEAQLEKSRLLSDRFSAERPKGSFSTLEIQRTEQGDSAMYLCASSYQGASGYTFGSGTRLTVV.

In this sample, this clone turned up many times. The CDR3 is CASRETSGHYEQYF. CDR3 DNA, as far as it was read: TGTGCCAGCAGAGAGACTAGCGGCCACTACGAG. This chain links TRBV28 with TRBJ2-7; 9 bases fit TRBD2. The read falls 3 residues short of the CDR3 end, and the missing part is taken from the germline J gene. This CDR3 is 14 amino acids long. V was pared by 6 bases and J by 3 bases, with 6 bases of the junction left unmatched. CDR1 is MDHEN, CDR2 SYDVKM, per germline.

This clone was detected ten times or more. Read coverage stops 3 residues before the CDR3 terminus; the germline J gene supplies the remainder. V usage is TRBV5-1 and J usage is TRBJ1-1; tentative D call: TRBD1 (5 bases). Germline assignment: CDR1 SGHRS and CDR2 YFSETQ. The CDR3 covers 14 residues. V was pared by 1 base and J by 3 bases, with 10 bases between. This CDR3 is CASSLMQGDTEAFF. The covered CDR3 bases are TGCGCCAGCAGCTTGATGCAGGGTGACACTGAA.

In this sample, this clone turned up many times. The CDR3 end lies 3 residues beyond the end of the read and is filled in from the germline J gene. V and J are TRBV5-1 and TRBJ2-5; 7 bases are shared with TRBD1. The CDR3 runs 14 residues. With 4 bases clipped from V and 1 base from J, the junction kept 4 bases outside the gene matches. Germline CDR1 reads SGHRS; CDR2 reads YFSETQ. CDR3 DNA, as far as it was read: TGCGCCAGCAGCCCGGGACAGCTCCAAGAGACC. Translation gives CASSPGQLQET. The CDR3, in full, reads CASSPGQLQETQYF.

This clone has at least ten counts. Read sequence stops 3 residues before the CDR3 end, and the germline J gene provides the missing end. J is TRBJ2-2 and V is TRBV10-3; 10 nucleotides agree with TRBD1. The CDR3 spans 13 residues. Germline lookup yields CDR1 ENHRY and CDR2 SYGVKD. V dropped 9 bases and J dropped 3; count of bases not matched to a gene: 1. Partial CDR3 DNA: TGTGCCATTGGGACAGGGGACACCGGGGAG. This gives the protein CAIGTGDTGE. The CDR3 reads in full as CAIGTGDTGELFF.

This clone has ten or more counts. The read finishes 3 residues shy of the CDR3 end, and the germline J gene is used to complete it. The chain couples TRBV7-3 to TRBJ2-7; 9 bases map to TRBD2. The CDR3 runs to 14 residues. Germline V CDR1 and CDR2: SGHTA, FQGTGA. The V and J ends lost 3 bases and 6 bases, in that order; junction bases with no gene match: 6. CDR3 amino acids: CASSFLAGAGEQYF. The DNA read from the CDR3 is TGTGCCAGCAGCTTCTTAGCGGGAGCTGGCGAG.

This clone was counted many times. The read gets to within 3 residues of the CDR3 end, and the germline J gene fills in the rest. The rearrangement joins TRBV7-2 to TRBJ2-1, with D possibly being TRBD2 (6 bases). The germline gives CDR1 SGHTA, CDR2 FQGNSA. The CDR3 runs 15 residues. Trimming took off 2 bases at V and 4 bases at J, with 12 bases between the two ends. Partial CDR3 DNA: TGTGCCAGCAGCTTAAGTCTAGCGATTTACAATGAG. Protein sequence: CASSLSLAIYNE. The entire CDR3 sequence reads CASSLSLAIYNEQFF.

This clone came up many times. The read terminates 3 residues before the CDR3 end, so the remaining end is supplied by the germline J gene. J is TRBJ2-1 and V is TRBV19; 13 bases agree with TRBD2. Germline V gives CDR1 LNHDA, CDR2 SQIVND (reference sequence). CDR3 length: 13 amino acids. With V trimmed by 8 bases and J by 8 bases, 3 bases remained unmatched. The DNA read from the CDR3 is TGTGCCAGTGCCGGACTAGCGGGAGATGAG. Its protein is CASAGLAGDE. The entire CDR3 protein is CASAGLAGDEQFF.

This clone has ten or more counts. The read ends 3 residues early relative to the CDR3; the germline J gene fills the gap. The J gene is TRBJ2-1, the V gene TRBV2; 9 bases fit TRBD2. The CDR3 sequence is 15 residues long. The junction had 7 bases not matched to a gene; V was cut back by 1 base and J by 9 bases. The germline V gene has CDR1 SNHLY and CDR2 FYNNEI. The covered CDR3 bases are TGTGCCAGCAGTGAAGAAGTCGGGACTAGCAGTGAG. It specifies CASSEEVGTSSE. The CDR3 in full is CASSEEVGTSSEQFF.

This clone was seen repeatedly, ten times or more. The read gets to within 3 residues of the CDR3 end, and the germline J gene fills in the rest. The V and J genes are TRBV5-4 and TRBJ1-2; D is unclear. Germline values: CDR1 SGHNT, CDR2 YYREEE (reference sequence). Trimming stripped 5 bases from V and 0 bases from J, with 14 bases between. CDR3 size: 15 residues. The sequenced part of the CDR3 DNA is TGTGCCAGCAGTATCAAAATCTCAGCTAACTATGGC. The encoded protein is CASSIKISANYG. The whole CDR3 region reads CASSIKISANYGYTF.

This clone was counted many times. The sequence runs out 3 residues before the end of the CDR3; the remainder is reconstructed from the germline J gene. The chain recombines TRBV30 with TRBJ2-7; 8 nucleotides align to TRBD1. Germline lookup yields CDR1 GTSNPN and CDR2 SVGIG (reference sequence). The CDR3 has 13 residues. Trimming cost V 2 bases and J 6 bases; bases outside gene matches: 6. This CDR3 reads CAWSKDREAEQYF. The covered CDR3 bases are TGTGCCTGGAGTAAGGACAGGGAAGCCGAG.

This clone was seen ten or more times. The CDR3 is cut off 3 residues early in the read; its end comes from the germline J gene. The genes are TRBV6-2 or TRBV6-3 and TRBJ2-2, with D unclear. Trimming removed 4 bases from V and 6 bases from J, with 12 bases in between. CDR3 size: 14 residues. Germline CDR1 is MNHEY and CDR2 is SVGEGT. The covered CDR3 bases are TGTGCCAGCAGTTTCGTAAGGCAGTCCGGGGAG. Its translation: CASSFVRQSGE. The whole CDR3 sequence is CASSFVRQSGELFF.

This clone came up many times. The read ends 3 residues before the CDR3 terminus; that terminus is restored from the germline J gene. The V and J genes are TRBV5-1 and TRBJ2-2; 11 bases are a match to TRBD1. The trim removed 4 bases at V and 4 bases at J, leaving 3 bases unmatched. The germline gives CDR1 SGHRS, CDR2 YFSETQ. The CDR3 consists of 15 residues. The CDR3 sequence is CASSPGTGGTGELFF. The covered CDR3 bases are TGCGCCAGCAGCCCCGGGACAGGGGGCACCGGGGAG. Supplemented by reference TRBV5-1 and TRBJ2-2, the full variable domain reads KAGVTQTPRYLIKTRGQQVTLSCSPISGHRSVSWYQQTPGQGLQFLFEYFSETQRNKGNFPGRFSGRQFSNSRSEMNVSTLELGDSALYLCASSPGTGGTGELFFGEGSRLTVL.

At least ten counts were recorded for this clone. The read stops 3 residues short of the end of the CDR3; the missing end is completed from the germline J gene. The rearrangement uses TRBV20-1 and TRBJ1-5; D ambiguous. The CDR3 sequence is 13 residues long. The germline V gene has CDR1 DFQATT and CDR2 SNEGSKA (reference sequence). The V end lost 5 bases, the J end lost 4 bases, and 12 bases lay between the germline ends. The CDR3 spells CSALVRGNQPQHF. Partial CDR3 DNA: TGCAGTGCTTTAGTGCGGGGAAATCAGCCC.

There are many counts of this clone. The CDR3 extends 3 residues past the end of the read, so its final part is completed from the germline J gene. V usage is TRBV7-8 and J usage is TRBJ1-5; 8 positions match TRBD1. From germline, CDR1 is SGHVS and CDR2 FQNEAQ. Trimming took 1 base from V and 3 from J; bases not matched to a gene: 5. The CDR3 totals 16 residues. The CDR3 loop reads CASSLGRTGPNQPQHF. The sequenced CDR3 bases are TGTGCCAGCAGCTTAGGAAGGACAGGGCCCAATCAGCCC.

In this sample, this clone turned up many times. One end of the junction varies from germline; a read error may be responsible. The sequenced part of the CDR3 DNA is TGCGCCAGCAGCCGCCTTACAGGGGCCTCCGCCGGGGAG. It yields the protein CASSRLTGASAGE. The full CDR3 reads CASSRLTGASAGELFF. This chain uses TRBV4-2 with TRBJ2-2, with TRBD1 matching over 7 bases. The read ends 3 residues before the CDR3 terminus; that terminus is restored from the germline J gene. The CDR3 length is 16 residues. CDR1 LGHNA and CDR2 YNFKEQ come from the germline V gene.

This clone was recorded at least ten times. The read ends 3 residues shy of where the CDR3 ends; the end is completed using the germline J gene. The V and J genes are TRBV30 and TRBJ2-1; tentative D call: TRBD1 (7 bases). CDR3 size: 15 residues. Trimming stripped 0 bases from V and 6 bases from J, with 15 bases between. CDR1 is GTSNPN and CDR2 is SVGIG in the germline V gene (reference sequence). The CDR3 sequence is CAWSVSGGTFNEQFF. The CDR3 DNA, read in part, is TGTGCCTGGAGTGTTTCAGGGGGGACTTTCAATGAG. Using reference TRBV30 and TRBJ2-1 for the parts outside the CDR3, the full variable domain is SQTIHQWPATLVQPVGSPLSLECTVEGTSNPNLYWYRQAAGRGLQLLFYSVGIGQISSEVPQNLSASRPQDRQFILSSKKLLLSDSGFYLCAWSVSGGTFNEQFFGPGTRLTVL.

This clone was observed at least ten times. CDR3 sequence: CASSDGGLAGTGELFF. The DNA read from the CDR3 is TGTGCCAGCAGTGACGGGGGACTAGCTGGCACCGGGGAG. The chain joins TRBV6-4 to TRBJ2-2; 9 nucleotides align to TRBD2. With the read ending 3 residues before the CDR3 end, the germline J gene is used to fill in that end. Germline assignment: CDR1 MRHNA and CDR2 SNTAGT. This CDR3 is 16 amino acids long. V gave up 2 bases and J gave up 4 bases; unmatched junction bases: 5.

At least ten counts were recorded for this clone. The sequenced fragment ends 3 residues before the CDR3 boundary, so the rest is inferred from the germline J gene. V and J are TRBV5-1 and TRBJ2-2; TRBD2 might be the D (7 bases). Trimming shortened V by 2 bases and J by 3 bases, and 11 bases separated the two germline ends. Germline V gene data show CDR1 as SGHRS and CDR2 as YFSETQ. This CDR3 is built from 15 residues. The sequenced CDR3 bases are TGCGCCAGCAGCTTTACAGGGAGGGACACCGGGGAG. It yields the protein CASSFTGRDTGE. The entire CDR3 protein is CASSFTGRDTGELFF.

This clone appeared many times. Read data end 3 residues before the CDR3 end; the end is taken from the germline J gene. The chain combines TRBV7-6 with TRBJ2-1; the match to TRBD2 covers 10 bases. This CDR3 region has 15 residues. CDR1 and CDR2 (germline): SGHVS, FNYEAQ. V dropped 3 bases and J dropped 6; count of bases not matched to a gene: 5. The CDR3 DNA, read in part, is TGTGCCAGCAGCTTCCTAGCGGGAGTAGTCAATGAG. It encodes CASSFLAGVVNE. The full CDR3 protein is CASSFLAGVVNEQFF.

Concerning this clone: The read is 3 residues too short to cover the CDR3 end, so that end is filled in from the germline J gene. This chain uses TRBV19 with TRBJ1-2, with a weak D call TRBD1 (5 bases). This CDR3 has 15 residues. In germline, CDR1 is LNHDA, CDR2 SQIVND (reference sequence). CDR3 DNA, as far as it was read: TGTGCCAGTAGTAAGCTAGCGGGAGGGGTAAATGAC. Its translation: CASSKLAGGVND. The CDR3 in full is CASSKLAGGVNDYTF.

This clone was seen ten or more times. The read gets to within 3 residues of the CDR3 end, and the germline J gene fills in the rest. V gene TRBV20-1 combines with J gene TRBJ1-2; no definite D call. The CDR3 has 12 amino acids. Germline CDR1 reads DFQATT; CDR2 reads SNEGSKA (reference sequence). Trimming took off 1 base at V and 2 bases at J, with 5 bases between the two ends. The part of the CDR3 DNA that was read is TGCAGTGCTAGAGGTCAGAACTATGGC. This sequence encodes CSARGQNYG. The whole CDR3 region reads CSARGQNYGYTF.